This TCR beta chain was sequenced during a study of blood T cell repertoires in COVID-19. Germline-derived CDR1 and CDR2 are MNHEY and SVGAGI. This CDR3 is 14 amino acids long. The method was immunoSEQ multiplex PCR; TCRdb's version includes in-frame clones alone and lacks a portion of them. The table records roughly 110,000 clones, about 79% of them present only once. Points on this clone: One end of the junction does not line up with germline, which may come from a read error.

Source material: peripheral blood. This TCR was sampled from an elderly man with COVID-19, enrolled during active disease. The J gene is TRBJ2-7, the V gene TRBV6-5; 11 nucleotides line up with TRBD1. In DNA, the CDR3 is TGTGCCAGCAGCGTAAGGGACAGGGGGGAAGTAGTGGACTTC. Its translation: CASSVRDRGEVVDF.